The rows below give T cell receptor beta chains drawn from one sample of a study of blood T cell repertoires in COVID-19. Clones were sequenced by immunoSEQ multiplex PCR, and TCRdb holds only the in-frame ones, with some missing. The sample includes about 100,000 clones, more than 85% of them seen just once. Sequencing input: peripheral blood. Receptors originate from a man in his forties or fifties with active or convalescent COVID-19. Each CDR3 is given with its conserved first and last residue. The D gene is left open where the match is weak. Some rows have no size entry. The others give once, few or many, or a class for an expanded clone.

TRBV9,TRBJ2-5,-,-,TGTGCCAGCAGCGTAGCGTCCCAGGAGACCCAGTACTTC,CASSVASQETQYF
TRBV4-1,TRBJ1-6,many,-,TGCGCCAGCAGTTCCAGGGTTAGGTATAATTCACCCCTCCACTTT,CASSSRVRYNSPLHF
TRBV28,TRBJ1-1,-,-,TGTGCCAGCAGTTTGGGGGGGATGAACACTGAAGCTTTCTTT,CASSLGGMNTEAFF
TRBV12-3/TRBV12-4,TRBJ1-1,-,-,TGTGCCAGCAGCTCCCAGGGTTTCGATGAAGCTTTCTTT,CASSSQGFDEAFF
TRBV6-2/TRBV6-3,TRBJ1-2,-,TRBD1,TGTGCCAGCAGTGCGACAGGGCTTTATGGCTACACCTTC,CASSATGLYGYTF
TRBV6-5,TRBJ2-3,-,-,TGTGCCAGCAGGAATCAAGCTACGCAGTATTTT,CASRNQATQYF
TRBV29-1,TRBJ2-4,-,TRBD2,TGCAGCGCAATAGCGGGGTACCCCAAAAACATTCAGTACTTC,CSAIAGYPKNIQYF
TRBV28,TRBJ1-5,-,-,TGTGCCACCGCAGGGTACAATCAGCCCCAGCATTTT,CATAGYNQPQHF
TRBV3-1/TRBV3-2,TRBJ1-2,-,TRBD1,TGTGCCAGCAGCCAAGAAGGGACAGGGGGGCATGGCTACACCTTC,CASSQEGTGGHGYTF
TRBV27,TRBJ2-6,-,-,TGTGCCAGCAGTTTAATCGGGGTAGGGGCCAACGTCCTGACTTTC,CASSLIGVGANVLTF
TRBV3-1/TRBV3-2,TRBJ2-7,few,-,TGTGCCAGCAGCCCGGGGTATTACTACGAGCAGTACTTC,CASSPGYYYEQYF
TRBV25-1,TRBJ2-2,-,TRBD2,TGTGCCAGCACAGGACTAGCGGGGGGGACCACCGGGGAGCTGTTTTTT,CASTGLAGGTTGELFF
TRBV27,TRBJ1-2,-,-,TGTGCCAGCAGTCCGGGTAATATTAACTATGGCTACACCTTC,CASSPGNINYGYTF
TRBV19,TRBJ1-5,once,-,TGTGCCAGTAGAATCGGGGGTAGCAATCAGCCCCAGCATTTT,CASRIGGSNQPQHF
TRBV5-1,TRBJ1-6,-,-,TGCGCCAGCAGGGCAGGTACCTTTTTAGGATCCTATAATTCACCCCTCCACTTT,CASRAGTFLGSYNSPLHF
TRBV10-3,TRBJ1-3,-,-,TGTGCCATCAGTGAGGGACAGAGCTCTGGAAACACCATATATTTT,CAISEGQSSGNTIYF
TRBV4-3,TRBJ2-2,-,TRBD2,TGCGCCAGCAGCCAAGATAGGGCTAGCGGGGGTTTTAACACCGGGGAGCTGTTTTTT,CASSQDRASGGFNTGELFF
TRBV28,TRBJ2-3,-,TRBD1,TGTGCCAGCAGCGTGGACAGGGAGCGGGATACGCAGTATTTT,CASSVDRERDTQYF
TRBV7-9,TRBJ1-2,-,TRBD1,TGTGCCAGCAGCCTTCAAACGACAGGGTATGATGGCTACACCTTC,CASSLQTTGYDGYTF
TRBV29-1,TRBJ1-2,-,-,TGCAGCGTTGAAGGAGGTTTCGCTGGCTACACCTTC,CSVEGGFAGYTF
TRBV28,TRBJ1-4,-,TRBD1,TGTGCCAGCAGTTTCCCTCGACAGGGGACCTCGGGTAATGAAAAACTGTTTTTT,CASSFPRQGTSGNEKLFF
TRBV10-3,TRBJ1-5,-,TRBD1,TGTGCCATCAGTTCGACAGGGGATCAGCCCCAGCATTTT,CAISSTGDQPQHF
TRBV28,TRBJ2-5,-,-,TGTGCCAGCAGTTCAGGGGCACAAGAGACCCAGTACTTC,CASSSGAQETQYF
TRBV7-6,TRBJ2-5,-,TRBD2,TGTGCCAGCAGCTTAGGAGGGACTAGTGATGCTGAGACCCAGTACTTC,CASSLGGTSDAETQYF
TRBV2,TRBJ2-7,once,-,TGTGCCAGCAGTGAAGCCGGACAGTCCTACGAGCAGTACTTC,CASSEAGQSYEQYF
TRBV7-9,TRBJ1-4,-,-,TGTGCCAGCAGTCCGGGACAACGTAATGAAAAACTGTTTTTT,CASSPGQRNEKLFF
TRBV11-2,TRBJ2-5,-,TRBD2,TGTGCCAGCAGCTTAGCGGGGGGTTACCAAGAGACCCAGTACTTC,CASSLAGGYQETQYF
TRBV5-4,TRBJ2-7,-,-,TGTGCCAGCAGCTTGGGACAGTCCTACGAGCAGTACTTC,CASSLGQSYEQYF
TRBV5-5,TRBJ2-7,-,TRBD1,TGTGCCAGCGGCGGGGACAGGGGAGCAGGAGAGCAGTACTTC,CASGGDRGAGEQYF
TRBV5-1,TRBJ2-3,-,TRBD2,TGCGCCAGCAGCCCCGAAGGGGGAACGGGACTAGCGGGGGGGCGTGGCACAGATACGCAGTATTTT,CASSPEGGTGLAGGRGTDTQYF
TRBV5-6,TRBJ2-6,-,-,TGTGCCAGCACTGTTGTGGCCAGGGCAGATGGGGCCAACGTCCTGACTTTC,CASTVVARADGANVLTF
TRBV6-5,TRBJ1-1,-,-,TGTGCCAGCAGTACATACAGTGACCGTGTGGCTTTCTTT,CASSTYSDRVAFF
TRBV3-1/TRBV3-2,TRBJ1-2,-,-,TGTGCCAGCAGCCAAGCAGACTATGGCTACACCTTC,CASSQADYGYTF
TRBV5-1,TRBJ2-3,-,TRBD2,TGCGCCAGCAGCTCCCCCGGGAGGGGCGCAGATACGCAGTATTTT,CASSSPGRGADTQYF
TRBV6-5,TRBJ2-3,-,TRBD1,TGTGCCAGCACCGGGACAGGCCTCACAGATACGCAGTATTTT,CASTGTGLTDTQYF
TRBV3-1/TRBV3-2,TRBJ2-4,-,-,TGTGCCAGCAGCCCTCGCACCGGGTTAGCCAAAAACATTCAGTACTTC,CASSPRTGLAKNIQYF
TRBV4-1,TRBJ2-5,-,TRBD1,TGCGCCAGCAGGCGACAGGGGGCTGAGACCCAGTACTTC,CASRRQGAETQYF
TRBV3-1/TRBV3-2,TRBJ1-5,-,TRBD1,TGTGCCAGCAGCTCGGACAGGGGTGGCAATCAGCCCCAGCATTTT,CASSSDRGGNQPQHF
TRBV11-2,TRBJ2-5,-,-,TGTGCCAGCAGCTTAGGGTTTGGGGGCCAGATTGGGGGGACCCAGTACTTC,CASSLGFGGQIGGTQYF
TRBV3-1/TRBV3-2,TRBJ2-5,-,TRBD1,TGTGCCAGCAGCCAAGGGACAGGGGAACGTGAGACCCAGTACTTC,CASSQGTGERETQYF
TRBV30,TRBJ2-2,-,-,TGTGCCTGGTCGACAGGGAACACCGGGGAGCTGTTTTTT,CAWSTGNTGELFF
TRBV29-1,TRBJ2-3,-,TRBD1,TGCAGCGGCGGGACAGGAGTTACAGATACGCAGTATTTT,CSGGTGVTDTQYF
TRBV4-3,TRBJ1-2,-,TRBD1,TGCGCCAGCAGCTTCGCAGGGGGAAACTATGGCTACACCTTC,CASSFAGGNYGYTF
TRBV25-1,TRBJ1-1,few,-,TGTGCCCAACGACAGGAGAACACTGAAGCTTTCTTT,CAQRQENTEAFF
TRBV10-1,TRBJ2-3,-,TRBD1,TGCGCCAGCAGCACAGGGGATAGCACAGATACGCAGTATTTT,CASSTGDSTDTQYF
TRBV3-1/TRBV3-2,TRBJ1-5,once,-,TGTGCCAGCAGCCTCCGAGGAGGGCCCCAGCATTTT,CASSLRGGPQHF
TRBV5-1,TRBJ2-5,-,TRBD2,TGCGCCAGCAGCTTGGGAAGAGGGGAGGGGAGGACCCAGTACTTC,CASSLGRGEGRTQYF